This T cell receptor (beta chain) was found in a study of CD8+CD57+ T cells in acquired aplastic anemia. Study at large: The average for DNA from sorted CD4+ and CD8+ cells was roughly 3 ug.

J gave up 4 bases and V 4 bases, and 7 bases lay outside the gene matches. The CDR3 length is 15 residues. Per germline, CDR1 SGHRS and CDR2 YFSETQ. Patients sequenced had flow cytometry evidence of CD8+CD57+ cell expansion. None of the patients had been given any therapy when their blood was sampled. Study results and limitations: Patients and controls shared under 35 CD8+ CDR3 sequences, which appeared highly expressed in patients and within their immunodominant clones. Patient and control CD8+ Simpson's diversity was not significantly different.

This clonotype showed up many times. As yet, its antigen is unknown. Genomic DNA provided the template from which TCR beta VDJ and CDR3 profiles were obtained. TCRdb fed the reads into MiXCR, producing one record per CDR3 protein. The sample has around 200,000 distinct CDR3 sequences, 48% seen once. This TCR was recovered from a human donor with aplastic anemia. Sequenced: sorted CD4+, CD8+, or CD8+CD57+ T cells (not recorded which) from PBMCs. The J gene is TRBJ1-5, the V gene TRBV5-1, with 8 bases matching TRBD1. The CDR3 reads CASSPQGARNQPQHF. Written as DNA, the CDR3 is TGCGCCAGCAGCCCCCAGGGGGCTAGGAATCAGCCCCAGCATTTT.